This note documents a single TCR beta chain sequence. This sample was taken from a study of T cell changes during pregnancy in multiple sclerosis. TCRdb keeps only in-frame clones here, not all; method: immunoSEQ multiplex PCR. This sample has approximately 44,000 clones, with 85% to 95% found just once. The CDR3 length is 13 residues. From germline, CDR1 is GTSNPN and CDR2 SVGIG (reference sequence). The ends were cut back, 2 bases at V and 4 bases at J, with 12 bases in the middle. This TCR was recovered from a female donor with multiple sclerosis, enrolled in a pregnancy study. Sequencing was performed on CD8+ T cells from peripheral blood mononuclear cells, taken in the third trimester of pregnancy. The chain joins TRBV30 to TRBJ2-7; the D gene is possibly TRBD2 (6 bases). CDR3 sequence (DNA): TGTGCCTGGAGTACTGCGGGAAGTTACGAGCAGTACTTC. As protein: CAWSTAGSYEQYF.